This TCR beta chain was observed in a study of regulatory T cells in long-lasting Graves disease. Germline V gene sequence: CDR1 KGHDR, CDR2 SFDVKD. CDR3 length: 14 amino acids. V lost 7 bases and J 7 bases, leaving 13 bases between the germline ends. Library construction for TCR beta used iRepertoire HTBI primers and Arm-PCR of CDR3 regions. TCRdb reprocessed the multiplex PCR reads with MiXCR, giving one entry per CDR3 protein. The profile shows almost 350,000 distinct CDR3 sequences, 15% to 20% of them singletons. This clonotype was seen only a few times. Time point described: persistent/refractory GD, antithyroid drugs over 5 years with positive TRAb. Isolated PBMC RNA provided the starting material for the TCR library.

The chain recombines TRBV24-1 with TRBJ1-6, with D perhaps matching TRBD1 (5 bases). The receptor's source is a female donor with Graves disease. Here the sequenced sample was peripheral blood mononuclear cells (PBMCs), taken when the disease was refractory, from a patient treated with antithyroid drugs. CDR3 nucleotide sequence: TGTGCCACCAGCCCTGGGACTGAGAATTCACCCCTCCACTTT. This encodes CATSPGTENSPLHF.